The 21 T cell receptor beta chains listed next were all sequenced from one sample in a study of T cells in Graves' hyperthyroidism and ophthalmopathy. It was RNA transcripts that yielded the amplified TCR beta CDR3 regions. The primer set for the first-round RT-PCR of the TCR CDR3 was HTBI. Each CDR3 protein gets one entry after TCRdb re-called the multiplex PCR reads with MiXCR. The table shows around 690,000 distinct CDR3 sequences, with around 21% occurring only once. Specimen: blood. The receptors originated from a man between 25 and 39 years old with Graves' ophthalmopathy.

Written as DNA, the CDR3 is TGTGCCAGCAGCTTAGACCACCACCGGGCAGGTCCAGATACGCAGTATTTT. Its translation is CASSLDHHRAGPDTQYF. V and J are TRBV7-2 and TRBJ2-3; D not resolved. Trimming took off 1 base at V and 4 bases at J, with 18 bases between the two ends. CDR1 SGHTA and CDR2 FQGNSA come from the germline V gene. The CDR3 runs to 17 residues. Variable domain in full (rest from reference TRBV7-2 and TRBJ2-3): GAGVSQSPSNKVTEKGKDVELRCDPISGHTALYWYRQSLGQGLEFLIYFQGNSAPDKSGLPSDRFSAERTGGSVSTLTIQRTQQEDSAVYLCASSLDHHRAGPDTQYFGPGTRLTVL.

The table lists this clonotype with many counts. J is TRBJ2-1 and V is TRBV28, with TRBD2 identical over 11 bases. V lost 10 bases, J lost 9 bases, and 11 bases stayed unmatched. The CDR3 has 14 residues. CDR1 MDHEN and CDR2 SYDVKM come from the germline V gene. In DNA form, the CDR3 reads TGTGCCACCCGGGTAGCGGGAGGGCCGGTTGAGCAGTTCTTC. It translates to CATRVAGGPVEQFF.

This chain's CDR3 is CSAREASGVPYEQYF. Written as DNA, the CDR3 is TGCAGTGCTAGAGAGGCTAGCGGCGTACCCTACGAGCAGTACTTC. The genes are TRBV20-1 and TRBJ2-7; the match to TRBD2 covers 7 bases. The CDR3 contains 15 residues. CDR1 DFQATT and CDR2 SNEGSKA come from the germline V gene (reference sequence). V shed 0 bases, J shed 2 bases, and the junction held 7 bases outside the gene matches.

The J gene is TRBJ2-1, the V gene TRBV19; tentative D call: TRBD2 (6 bases). Germline CDR1 and CDR2: LNHDA and SQIVND (reference sequence). With 6 bases removed from V and 3 bases from J, the gap between germline ends came to 9 bases. This CDR3 contains 13 residues. For the CDR3, the DNA is TGTGCCAGTAGGGCGGGATTCTACAATGAGCAGTTCTTC. Translating it yields CASRAGFYNEQFF.

This clonotype was counted only a few times. The rearrangement links TRBV7-9 to TRBJ2-2; no definite D call. Trimming took off 5 bases at V and 4 bases at J, with 11 bases between the two ends. Per the germline V gene, CDR1 is SEHNR and CDR2 is FQNEAQ (reference sequence). CDR3 length: 14 residues. DNA for the CDR3: TGTGCCAGCAGCCCTCGATCGGCCACCGGGGAGCTGTTTTTT. This encodes CASSPRSATGELFF.

This clonotype was counted many times. The chain recombines TRBV4-2 with TRBJ1-1; TRBD1 is a possible D gene (5 bases). The CDR3 has 17 amino acids. Germline V gives CDR1 LGHNA, CDR2 YNFKEQ. V lost 0 bases, J lost 1 base, and 15 bases lay in between. CDR3 nucleotides: TGTGCCAGCAGCCAAGATTCTTCAGGGACCCAGAACACTGAAGCTTTCTTT. Translation: CASSQDSSGTQNTEAFF.

In its sample, this clonotype was seen a few times. This sequence joins TRBV27 and TRBJ1-2; D ambiguous. CDR1 MNHEY and CDR2 SMNVEV come from the germline V gene (reference sequence). The CDR3 has 15 residues. V was cut by 5 bases and J by 3 bases, with 16 bases left in between. Written as DNA, the CDR3 is TGTGCCAGCAGTCTCTCCCCCCGGGGTGACTATGGCTACACCTTC. It yields the protein CASSLSPRGDYGYTF.

The chain uses TRBV20-1 and TRBJ2-2, with TRBD1 identical over 8 bases. The CDR3 spans 15 residues. The germline gives CDR1 DFQATT, CDR2 SNEGSKA (reference sequence). The trim removed 3 bases at V and 2 bases at J, leaving 5 bases unmatched. CDR3 sequence: CSASRRGLNTGELFF. CDR3 in DNA: TGCAGTGCTAGCCGCAGGGGGCTAAACACCGGGGAGCTGTTTTTT.

This clonotype was seen ten or more times. The gene calls are TRBV11-2 and TRBJ2-7; the match to TRBD1 covers 7 bases. V lost 1 base to trimming and J lost 4 bases; unmatched junction nucleotides: 7. Germline V lookup: CDR1 SGHAT, CDR2 FQNNGV. This CDR3 region has 15 residues. The CDR3 DNA follows: TGTGCCAGCAGCTTAGCCCCCGCAGGGGGTTACGAGCAGTACTTC. The encoded protein is CASSLAPAGGYEQYF.

The chain has TRBV4-2 and TRBJ1-1; D is ambiguous. CDR3 length equals 13 residues. V was clipped by 0 bases and J by 6 bases, with 8 bases between them. Looked up from germline, CDR1 is LGHNA and CDR2 is YNFKEQ. Here the CDR3 DNA reads TGTGCCAGCAGCCAAGATGGGGTATCTGAAGCTTTCTTT. Translating it yields CASSQDGVSEAFF.

This clonotype has only a few counts. J is TRBJ2-2 and V is TRBV5-1; 9 nucleotides align to TRBD1. CDR1 and CDR2 from the germline V gene are SGHRS and YFSETQ. This CDR3 is built from 16 residues. V was clipped by 1 base and J by 4 bases; unmatched bases: 5. The CDR3 spells CASSLQDRGTTGELFF. CDR3 coding DNA: TGCGCCAGCAGCTTGCAGGACAGGGGCACCACCGGGGAGCTGTTTTTT.

This clonotype was found a few times. The V gene is TRBV10-3, the J gene TRBJ2-2; either TRBD1 or TRBD2 may fit D (6 bases each). The CDR3 spans 15 residues. CDR1 is ENHRY and CDR2 is SYGVKD in the germline V gene. The V end lost 2 bases, the J end lost 5 bases, and 12 bases lay between the germline ends. CDR3 sequence reads: CAISETGGATGELFF. CDR3 bases: TGTGCCATCAGTGAGACCGGGGGCGCAACCGGGGAGCTGTTTTTT.

This clonotype was found many times. The chain joins TRBV4-3 to TRBJ2-7, with no clear D. Germline values: CDR1 LGHNA, CDR2 YSLEER. There are 14 residues in the CDR3. The V and J ends lost 0 bases and 3 bases respectively, with 9 bases between them. This chain's CDR3 is CASSQDSYGYEQYF. CDR3 nucleotides: TGCGCCAGCAGCCAAGATTCTTACGGCTACGAGCAGTACTTC.

This clonotype was counted many times. J is TRBJ1-4 and V is TRBV12-3 or TRBV12-4, with D possibly matching TRBD1 (5 bases). Trimming took 3 bases from V and 3 from J, leaving 11 bases between them. The CDR3 runs to 15 residues. CDR3 residues: CASSFGQPANEKLFF. For the CDR3, the DNA is TGTGCCAGCAGTTTCGGACAACCTGCTAATGAAAAACTGTTTTTT.

The CDR3 nucleotides are TGCAGCGCAAGCGACAGCAGTAATTCACCCCTCCACTTT. This gives the protein CSASDSSNSPLHF. V usage is TRBV29-1 and J usage is TRBJ1-6; D might be TRBD1 (5 bases). Germline V gene data show CDR1 as SQVTM and CDR2 as ANQGSEA. V lost 7 bases to trimming and J lost 6 bases, with 13 bases between them. CDR3 length: 13 amino acids.

The rearrangement joins TRBV12-3 or TRBV12-4 to TRBJ2-7; 7 nucleotides match TRBD1. The V segment lost 4 bases and the J segment 6 bases; nucleotides outside the gene matches: 12. The CDR3 runs to 15 residues. CDR3 nucleotides: TGTGCCAGCAGTTCCGCTGACAGGGTTGCGGGCGAGCAGTACTTC. It specifies CASSSADRVAGEQYF.

This clonotype was observed a few times. V usage is TRBV5-1 and J usage is TRBJ2-7, with TRBD2 matching 10 bases. From germline, CDR1 is SGHRS and CDR2 YFSETQ. This CDR3 is built from 17 residues. V shed 1 base, J shed 4 bases, and the junction held 11 bases outside the gene matches. CDR3 nucleotide sequence: TGCGCCAGCAGCTTGCGGCTAGCGGGAGCTGATAGGTACGAGCAGTACTTC. Translating gives CASSLRLAGADRYEQYF.

Worth noting for this clonotype: This may be a read error, as it is one base from a much larger clone. CDR3 in amino acids: CASTDGNQPQHF. CDR3 nucleotide sequence: TGTGCCAGCACCGACGGTAATCAGCCCCAGCATTTT. The chain combines TRBV6-1 with TRBJ1-5; D remains unclear. The CDR3 contains 12 residues. Per the germline V gene, CDR1 is MNHNS and CDR2 is SASEGT. V gave up 7 bases and J gave up 4 bases, with 8 bases separating them.

This clonotype was recorded at least ten times. The chain carries TRBV7-9 and TRBJ2-1, with D possibly being TRBD2 (6 bases). Trimming left V 4 bases short and J 7 bases short, with 8 bases between. The CDR3 runs 12 residues. Germline V CDR1 and CDR2: SEHNR, FQNEAQ (reference sequence). For the CDR3, the DNA is TGTGCCAGCAGCTCCGGGGGAAATGAGCAGTTCTTC. It specifies CASSSGGNEQFF.

CDR3 nucleotides: TGTGCCAGCAGCCAAGAAGCGGGGAGGGCCAACAATGAGCAGTTCTTC. Its translation is CASSQEAGRANNEQFF. This rearrangement joins TRBV4-2 to TRBJ2-1; TRBD2 matches 7 bases. Germline lookup yields CDR1 LGHNA and CDR2 YNFKEQ. V lost 0 bases, J lost 5 bases, and 7 bases stayed unmatched. This CDR3 comprises 16 residues.

The chain employs TRBV9 and TRBJ2-7, with TRBD1 identical over 7 bases. The germline V gene has CDR1 SGDLS and CDR2 YYNGEE. The junction had 3 bases not matched to a gene; V was cut back by 1 base and J by 2 bases. This CDR3 region has 14 residues. The CDR3 loop reads CASSVSTGTYEQYF. For the CDR3, the DNA is TGTGCCAGCAGCGTATCGACAGGGACCTACGAGCAGTACTTC.